Each of the 16 T cell receptor beta chains below was sequenced from the same sample in a study of T cell responses to AZD1222 COVID-19 vaccine. Repertoires were generated with immunoSEQ multiplex PCR, while TCRdb's copy carries only in-frame clones and drops some. This table has about 92,000 clones, roughly nine tenths appearing once. This specimen consisted of peripheral blood, obtained on day 0 of AZD1222 vaccination. The receptor source for this set is an adult in good health.

J is TRBJ1-1 and V is TRBV19; 7 positions match TRBD1. The CDR3 covers 14 residues. The V gene end was trimmed by 7 bases and the J gene end by 0 bases; junction bases not matched to a gene: 5. In germline, CDR1 is LNHDA, CDR2 SQIVND (reference sequence). The CDR3 is CASKNRGLNTEAFF. The CDR3 DNA reads as TGTGCCAGTAAGAACAGGGGCCTGAACACTGAAGCTTTCTTT.

The CDR3 sequence is CASSPPQGQTANYGYTF. The CDR3, as DNA: TGTGCCAGCAGTCCCCCCCAGGGACAAACGGCTAACTATGGCTACACCTTC. The V gene is TRBV6-2 or TRBV6-3, the J gene TRBJ1-2, with D possibly being TRBD1 (6 bases). Per germline, CDR1 MNHEY and CDR2 SVGEGT. There are 17 residues in the CDR3. V was pared by 5 bases and J by 0 bases, with 19 bases between.

The chain joins TRBV19 to TRBJ1-6; TRBD1 matches 7 bases. CDR1 LNHDA and CDR2 SQIVND come from the germline V gene (reference sequence). V shed 9 bases, J shed 6 bases, and the junction held 8 bases outside the gene matches. The CDR3 loop spans 14 amino acids. As DNA, the CDR3 is TGTGCCAGCGACAGGGCCTCCAGTAATTCACCCCTCCACTTT. This codes for CASDRASSNSPLHF.

The chain joins TRBV10-1 to TRBJ2-7; D unresolved. Between the trimmed V and J ends, which lost 1 base and 3 bases, there was a span of 1 base. The CDR3 spans 11 residues. CDR1 is WNHNN, CDR2 SYGVQD, per germline (reference sequence). The CDR3 sequence: CASSEFYEQYF. DNA of the CDR3: TGCGCCAGCAGTGAGTTCTACGAGCAGTACTTC.

V usage is TRBV27 and J usage is TRBJ1-3; 8 nucleotides match TRBD1. Losses at the gene ends were 6 bases for V and 0 bases for J; bases not matched to a gene: 7. This CDR3 comprises 16 residues. The V gene's germline CDR1 is MNHEY and CDR2 SMNVEV (reference sequence). DNA for the CDR3: TGTGCCAGCAGGAAGGGACAGGCCCCCTCTGGAAACACCATATATTTT. This gives the protein CASRKGQAPSGNTIYF.

The count of this clone is one. The chain joins TRBV6-5 to TRBJ2-5, with D possibly TRBD1 on 5 matching bases. Trimming removed 6 bases at V and 5 bases at J, with 7 bases between. The CDR3 is made up of 11 amino acids. Germline lookup yields CDR1 MNHEY and CDR2 SVGAGI. The CDR3 spells CASSRVETQYF. The DNA for the CDR3 is TGTGCCAGCAGCAGGGTTGAGACCCAGTACTTC.

This chain connects TRBV5-4 to TRBJ1-6; 9 bases agree with TRBD1. This CDR3 contains 14 residues. CDR1 is SGHNT, CDR2 YYREEE, per germline (reference sequence). Trimming at V came to 4 bases and at J to 8 bases, leaving 4 bases not matched to a gene. The CDR3 DNA reads TGTGCCAGCAGCGAGGGACAGGGTCATTCACCCCTCCACTTT. Translated: CASSEGQGHSPLHF.

The gene calls are TRBV7-3 and TRBJ2-1, with 11 nucleotides matching TRBD2. Trimming took 5 bases from V and 10 from J; bases not matched to a gene: 16. Germline CDR1 and CDR2: SGHTA and FQGTGA. This CDR3 comprises 17 residues. CDR3 DNA sequence: TGTGCCAGCAGCCGGTCGACTAGCGGGGAACAAACGGGCGAGCAGTTCTTC. It yields the protein CASSRSTSGEQTGEQFF.

This clone showed up just once. The chain recombines TRBV19 with TRBJ1-5, with a weak D call TRBD1 (5 bases). The germline V gene has CDR1 LNHDA and CDR2 SQIVND (reference sequence). V was pared by 2 bases and J by 6 bases, with 17 bases between. This CDR3 region has 16 residues. In DNA, the CDR3 is TGTGCCAGTAGTATAAGGCGGCAGGGTTCAAGTCAGCCCCAGCATTTT. Translated, it gives CASSIRRQGSSQPQHF.

This clone was detected only once. V gene TRBV28 combines with J gene TRBJ1-5; 7 bases fit TRBD1. Germline CDR1 MDHEN, CDR2 SYDVKM. This CDR3 has 14 residues. The junction had 6 bases not matched to a gene; V was cut back by 5 bases and J by 5 bases. The CDR3 is CASSPLRGHQPQHF. In DNA form, the CDR3 reads TGTGCCAGCAGTCCCCTAAGGGGGCATCAGCCCCAGCATTTT. Together with reference TRBV28 and TRBJ1-5, the CDR3 gives the full variable domain: DVKVTQSSRYLVKRTGEKVFLECVQDMDHENMFWYRQDPGLGLRLIYFSYDVKMKEKGDIPEGYSVSREKKERFSLILESASTNQTSMYLCASSPLRGHQPQHFGDGTRLSIL.

V gene TRBV4-3 combines with J gene TRBJ1-2; 7 bases agree with TRBD1. CDR3 length: 13 amino acids. Germline V gene data show CDR1 as LGHNA and CDR2 as YSLEER. V dropped 1 base and J dropped 7; count of bases not matched to a gene: 3. In nucleotides, the CDR3 is TGCGCCAGCAGCCAAGTGGAGGGGGCTGGCTACACCTTC. Translation: CASSQVEGAGYTF.

This clone was seen just once. The V call is TRBV29-1, the J call TRBJ2-7, with a possible D match to TRBD1 (7 bases). The CDR3 has 15 amino acids. CDR1 SQVTM and CDR2 ANQGSEA come from the germline V gene. V was pared by 0 bases and J by 1 base, with 13 bases between. The CDR3 bases are TGCAGCGTTGAAGATGACAGGGAGGCTTCCTACGAGCAGTACTTC. This codes for CSVEDDREASYEQYF.

This clone was observed a single time. The chain links TRBV10-2 to TRBJ2-2; 9 nucleotides agree with TRBD1. J gave up 2 bases and V 10 bases, and 5 bases lay outside the gene matches. Germline V gene sequence: CDR1 WSHSY, CDR2 SAAADI. This CDR3 contains 14 residues. The CDR3 region has the DNA TGCGCCACCAAGACAGGGGGAAACACCGGGGAGCTGTTTTTT. Amino acids: CATKTGGNTGELFF.

The chain has TRBV5-6 and TRBJ2-1, with a weak D call TRBD2 (5 bases). The CDR3 extends over 15 amino acids. The ends were cut back, 1 base at V and 1 base at J, with 9 bases in the middle. Germline assignment: CDR1 SGHDT and CDR2 YYEEEE. CDR3 in DNA: TGTGCCAGCAGCTTGAGGTGGAGGTCCTACAATGAGCAGTTCTTC. Its translation: CASSLRWRSYNEQFF.

This chain uses TRBV29-1 with TRBJ1-5, with 9 bases fitting TRBD1. Germline values: CDR1 SQVTM, CDR2 ANQGSEA. CDR3 length equals 14 residues. V was clipped by 6 bases and J by 5 bases; unmatched bases: 8. The CDR3 DNA is TGCAGCGTCTGGGACAGGGCGCCTGATCAGCCCCAGCATTTT. Its protein product is CSVWDRAPDQPQHF.

The chain couples TRBV19 to TRBJ2-5, with 11 bases that match TRBD2. Unmatched junction bases numbered 8, after V lost 1 base and J lost 1 base. Germline CDR1 is LNHDA and CDR2 is SQIVND (reference sequence). The CDR3 sequence is 18 residues long. The CDR3 sequence is CASSIGLTSGGFQETQYF. DNA of the CDR3: TGTGCCAGTAGTATAGGCCTTACTAGCGGGGGTTTCCAAGAGACCCAGTACTTC.